A single sample gave rise to the 7 T cell receptor beta chains below, sequenced in a study of control samples from healthy donors and cancer patients. Sequencing used immunoSEQ multiplex PCR; TCRdb keeps in-frame clones, though not all of them. The sample has approximately 85,000 clones; about 88% are singletons. Sequenced material: blood. The source of these receptors is a woman aged 55-69 years in good health.

In this sample, this clone turned up once. This sequence joins TRBV7-9 and TRBJ1-2; possible D gene TRBD1, 5 bases. The CDR3 spans 16 residues. Germline values: CDR1 SEHNR, CDR2 FQNEAQ (reference sequence). The ends were cut back, 0 bases at V and 3 bases at J, with 14 bases in the middle. This chain's CDR3 is CASSLAGRGWDYGYTF. The CDR3 DNA is TGTGCCAGCAGCTTAGCGGGGAGGGGATGGGACTATGGCTACACCTTC.

V is TRBV4-1 and J is TRBJ2-1; perhaps TRBD2 as D (6 bases). This CDR3 contains 14 residues. Germline V gene lookup returns CDR1 MGHRA and CDR2 YSYEKL. Trimming removed 3 bases at V and 11 bases at J, with 17 bases between. CDR3 region: CASSQGRSVSKQFF. The CDR3 DNA sequence: TGCGCCAGCAGCCAGGGGAGGTCGGTTTCGAAGCAGTTCTTC.

The chain couples TRBV29-1 to TRBJ1-2; TRBD1 matches 7 bases. Germline loops: CDR1 SQVTM, CDR2 ANQGSEA. The V segment lost 1 base and the J segment 8 bases; nucleotides outside the gene matches: 7. The CDR3 consists of 13 residues. The CDR3 DNA reads as TGCAGCGTTGAAGGAAACAGGGGCCACGGCTACACCTTC. It encodes CSVEGNRGHGYTF.

The rearrangement joins TRBV6-6 to TRBJ2-2, with D tentatively TRBD2 (5 bases). Germline CDR1 is MNHNY and CDR2 is SVGAGI (reference sequence). The CDR3 is 14 amino acids. V dropped 0 bases and J dropped 4 bases, with 6 bases sitting between them. Here the CDR3 reads CASSYSEGTGELFF. The CDR3 bases are TGTGCCAGCAGTTACTCTGAGGGCACCGGGGAGCTGTTTTTT.

The rearrangement links TRBV7-8 to TRBJ1-2; D unclear. The V gene's germline CDR1 is SGHVS and CDR2 FQNEAQ. The CDR3 consists of 15 residues. Deletions cut 5 bases from V and 5 bases from J, with 18 bases between. The CDR3 reads CASSNGPLPLYGYTF. CDR3 nucleotide sequence: TGTGCCAGCAGCAACGGGCCTCTTCCCCTATATGGCTACACCTTC.

This clone was detected a few times. This chain uses TRBV28 with TRBJ2-2; unclear D gene. Germline CDR1 MDHEN, CDR2 SYDVKM. V was pared by 4 bases and J by 0 bases, with 15 bases between. CDR3 length equals 17 residues. The CDR3 loop is CASSSFRRRTNTGELFF. For the CDR3, the DNA is TGTGCCAGCAGTTCTTTCAGGCGGAGAACGAACACCGGGGAGCTGTTTTTT.

A remark on this clone: The same CDR3 also results from other DNA sequences found in this sample. The rearrangement links TRBV7-2 to TRBJ2-1; the match to TRBD1 covers 8 bases. The germline CDR1 and CDR2 sequences are SGHTA and FQGNSA. The V and J ends lost 5 bases and 4 bases, in that order; junction bases with no gene match: 7. The CDR3 consists of 15 residues. In nucleotides, the CDR3 is TGTGCCAGCAGCCCACGGACAGGGTCTTACAATGAGCAGTTCTTC. It encodes CASSPRTGSYNEQFF.